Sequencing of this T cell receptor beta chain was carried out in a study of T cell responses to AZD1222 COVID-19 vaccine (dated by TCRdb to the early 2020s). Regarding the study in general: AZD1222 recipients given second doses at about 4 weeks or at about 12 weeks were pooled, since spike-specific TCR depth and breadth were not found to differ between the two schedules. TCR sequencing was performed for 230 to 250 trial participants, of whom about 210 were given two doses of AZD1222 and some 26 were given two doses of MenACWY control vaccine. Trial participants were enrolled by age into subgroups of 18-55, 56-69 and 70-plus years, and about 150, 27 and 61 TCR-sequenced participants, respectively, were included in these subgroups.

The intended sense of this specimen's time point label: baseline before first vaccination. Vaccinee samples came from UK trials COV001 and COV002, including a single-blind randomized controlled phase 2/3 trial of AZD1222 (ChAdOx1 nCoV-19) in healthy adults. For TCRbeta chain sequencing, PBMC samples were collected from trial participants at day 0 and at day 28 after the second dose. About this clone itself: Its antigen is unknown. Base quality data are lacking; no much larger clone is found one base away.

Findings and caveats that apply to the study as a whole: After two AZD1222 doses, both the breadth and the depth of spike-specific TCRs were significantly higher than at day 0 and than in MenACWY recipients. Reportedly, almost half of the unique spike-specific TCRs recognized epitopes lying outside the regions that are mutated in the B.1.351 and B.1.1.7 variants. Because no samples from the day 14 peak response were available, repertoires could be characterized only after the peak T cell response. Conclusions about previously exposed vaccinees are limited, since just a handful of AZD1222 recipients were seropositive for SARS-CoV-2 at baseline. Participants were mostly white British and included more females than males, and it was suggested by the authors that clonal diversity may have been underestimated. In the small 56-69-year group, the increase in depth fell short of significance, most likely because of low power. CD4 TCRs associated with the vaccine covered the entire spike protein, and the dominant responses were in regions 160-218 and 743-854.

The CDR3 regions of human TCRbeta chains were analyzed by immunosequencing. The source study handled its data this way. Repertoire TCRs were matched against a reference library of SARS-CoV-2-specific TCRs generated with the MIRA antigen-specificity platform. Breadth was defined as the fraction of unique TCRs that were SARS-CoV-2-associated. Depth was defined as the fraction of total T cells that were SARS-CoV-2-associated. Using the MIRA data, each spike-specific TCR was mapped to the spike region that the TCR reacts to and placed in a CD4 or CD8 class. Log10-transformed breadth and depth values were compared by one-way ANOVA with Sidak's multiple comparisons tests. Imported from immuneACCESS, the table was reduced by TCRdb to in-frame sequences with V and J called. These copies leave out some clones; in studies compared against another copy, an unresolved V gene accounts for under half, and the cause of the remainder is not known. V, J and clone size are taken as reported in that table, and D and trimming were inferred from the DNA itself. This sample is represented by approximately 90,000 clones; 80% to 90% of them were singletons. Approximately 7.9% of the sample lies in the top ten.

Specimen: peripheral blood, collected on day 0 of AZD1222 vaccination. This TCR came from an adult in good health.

The DNA sequence reads TGCAGCGTTGAAATTACAGGAGAACAATACGAGCAGTACTTC. Translated, this is CSVEITGEQYEQYF. The rearrangement joined TRBV29-1 to TRBJ2-7; the D gene is possibly TRBD1, with 5 bases matching. V is cut by 2 bases and J by 4 bases, and the space between the germline ends is 15 bases. Reading from cysteine to phenylalanine, the CDR3 counts 14 amino acids. The only DNA kept is the CDR3, 42 bases in frame from the first base. From the germline V gene, CDR1 is SQVTM and CDR2 is ANQGSEA.